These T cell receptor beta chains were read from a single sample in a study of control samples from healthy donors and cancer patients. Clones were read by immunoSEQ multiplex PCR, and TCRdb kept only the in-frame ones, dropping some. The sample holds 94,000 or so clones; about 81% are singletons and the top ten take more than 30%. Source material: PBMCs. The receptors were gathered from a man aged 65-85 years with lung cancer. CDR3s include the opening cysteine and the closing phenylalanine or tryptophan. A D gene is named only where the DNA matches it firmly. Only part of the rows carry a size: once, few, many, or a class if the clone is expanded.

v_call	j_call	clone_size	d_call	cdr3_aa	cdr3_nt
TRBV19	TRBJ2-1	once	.	CASSVGWDEQFF	TGTGCCAGTAGTGTGGGGTGGGATGAGCAGTTCTTC
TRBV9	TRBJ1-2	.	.	CASSAGIANYGYTF	TGTGCCAGCAGCGCAGGGATAGCTAACTATGGCTACACCTTC
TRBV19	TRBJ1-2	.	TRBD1	CASSADRGNYGYTF	TGTGCCAGTAGTGCGGACAGGGGCAACTATGGCTACACCTTC
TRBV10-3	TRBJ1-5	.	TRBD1	CAISPGQPGQPQHF	TGTGCCATCAGCCCGGGACAGCCAGGCCAGCCCCAGCATTTT
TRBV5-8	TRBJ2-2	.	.	CASSLGLAPGELFF	TGTGCCAGCAGCTTGGGGCTAGCCCCCGGGGAGCTGTTTTTT
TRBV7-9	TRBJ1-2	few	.	CASSLGTVNYGYTF	TGTGCCAGCAGTTTGGGGACGGTTAACTATGGCTACACCTTC
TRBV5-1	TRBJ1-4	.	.	CASSRGQSEKLFF	TGCGCCAGCAGTAGGGGACAAAGTGAAAAACTGTTTTTT
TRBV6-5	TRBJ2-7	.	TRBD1	CASLDRGYEQYF	TGTGCCAGCCTTGACAGGGGTTACGAGCAGTACTTC
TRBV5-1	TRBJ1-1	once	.	CASSLTPEGGEAFF	TGCGCCAGCAGTTTAACTCCGGAGGGGGGCGAAGCTTTCTTT
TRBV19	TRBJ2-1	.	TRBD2	CASTLTSGGHNEQFF	TGTGCCAGTACCCTGACTAGCGGGGGCCACAATGAGCAGTTCTTC
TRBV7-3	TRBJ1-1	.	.	CASSLDGGGTEAFF	TGTGCCAGCAGCTTAGACGGTGGAGGCACTGAAGCTTTCTTT
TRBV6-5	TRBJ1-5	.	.	CASSYVGVNQPQHF	TGTGCCAGCAGTTACGTAGGAGTCAATCAGCCCCAGCATTTT
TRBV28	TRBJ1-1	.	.	CASSFIGPLRMNTEAFF	TGTGCCAGCAGTTTCATCGGCCCCCTTCGGATGAACACTGAAGCTTTCTTT
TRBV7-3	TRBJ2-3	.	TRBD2	CASSPRGGSSTDTQYF	TGTGCCAGCAGCCCGCGGGGGGGCTCTAGCACAGATACGCAGTATTTT
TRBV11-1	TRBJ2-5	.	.	CASSPRQALLQETQYF	TGTGCCAGCAGCCCACGACAGGCCCTTCTCCAAGAGACCCAGTACTTC
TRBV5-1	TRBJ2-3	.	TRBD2	CASRTSGGAPDTQYF	TGCGCCAGCAGAACTAGCGGGGGGGCACCAGATACGCAGTATTTT
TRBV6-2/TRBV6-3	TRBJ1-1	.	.	CASSYQGRASNTEAFF	TGTGCCAGCAGTTACCAGGGCCGGGCGTCCAACACTGAAGCTTTCTTT